Sequencing of this T cell receptor beta chain was carried out in a study of long-term antiretroviral therapy in people with HIV. The immunoSEQ assay was v3.0, run at survey level. Clones were sequenced by immunoSEQ multiplex PCR, and TCRdb holds only the in-frame ones, with some missing. The sample lists under 25,000 clones, 76% occurring once. CDR3 size: 15 residues. V lost 0 bases, J lost 6 bases, and 15 bases lay in between. The germline V gene has CDR1 MNHEY and CDR2 SVGAGI. Study findings and constraints: In the period from about 2004 to 2018, blood was collected, possibly under older ART regimens.

This clone turned up a few times. Antigen unknown. This clonotype was sampled from a man aged 18 to 35 with HIV. This specimen consisted of unsorted PBMCs, obtained 0.5 years before starting antiretroviral therapy. V gene TRBV6-5 combines with J gene TRBJ2-7, with a possible D match to TRBD2 (5 bases). CDR3 sequence (DNA): TGTGCCAGCAGTTACTCATCCGGGATGGGTTCCGAGCAGTACTTC. Encoded protein: CASSYSSGMGSEQYF.